These 16 T cell receptor beta chains originate from one sample sequenced in a study of blood T cell repertoires in COVID-19. TCRdb's copy holds only in-frame clones and misses some; the assay was immunoSEQ multiplex PCR. The sample lists tens of thousands of clones, approximately 83% occurring once. Sequencing used peripheral blood. All receptors come from a woman aged 55-70 years with acute or convalescent COVID-19.

This chain joins TRBV5-1 and TRBJ2-7, with a weak D call TRBD1 (6 bases). The CDR3 has 14 amino acids. Trimming took off 8 bases at V and 0 bases at J, with 15 bases between the two ends. Germline CDR1 and CDR2: SGHRS and YFSETQ. The CDR3 protein is CASMDSLSSYEQYF. The CDR3 DNA sequence: TGCGCCAGTATGGACAGCCTTAGCTCCTACGAGCAGTACTTC.

A single count supports this clone. The gene calls are TRBV24-1 and TRBJ2-3; 10 bases are a match to TRBD1. J lost 5 bases, V lost 2 bases, and 6 bases had no gene match. Germline assignment: CDR1 KGHDR and CDR2 SFDVKD. The CDR3 totals 16 residues. This CDR3 is CATSDSPGQGQDTQYF. CDR3 nucleotide sequence: TGTGCCACCAGTGATTCTCCGGGACAGGGGCAAGATACGCAGTATTTT.

This clone appeared a few times. The rearrangement joins TRBV6-6 to TRBJ2-7; 8 nucleotides match TRBD1. The CDR3 consists of 14 residues. Germline V lookup: CDR1 MNHNY, CDR2 SVGAGI (reference sequence). Trimming at V came to 0 bases and at J to 5 bases, leaving 3 bases not matched to a gene. The CDR3 reads CASSYSGTGNEQYF. CDR3 DNA sequence: TGTGCCAGCAGTTACTCTGGGACAGGTAACGAGCAGTACTTC.

This clone appeared a single time. The chain combines TRBV6-5 with TRBJ1-2; tentatively, D is TRBD1 (6 bases). The V gene's germline CDR1 is MNHEY and CDR2 SVGAGI. V lost 0 bases, J lost 2 bases, and 10 bases lay in between. The CDR3 has 15 residues. The CDR3 bases are TGTGCCAGCAGTTACTCACACCAGGGGAACTATGGCTACACCTTC. This translates into CASSYSHQGNYGYTF.

This clone was observed a single time. The V gene is TRBV6-6, the J gene TRBJ1-2; TRBD1 might be the D (5 bases). From germline, CDR1 is MNHNY and CDR2 SVGAGI (reference sequence). This CDR3 is 16 amino acids long. V shed 8 bases and J shed 4 bases, with 23 bases lying between them. The CDR3 is CASRGQGGSLGYGYTF. For the CDR3, the DNA is TGTGCCAGCCGTGGGCAGGGAGGGTCACTAGGCTATGGCTACACCTTC.

V gene TRBV19 combines with J gene TRBJ2-1; 10 bases align to TRBD2. With 6 bases clipped from V and 6 bases from J, the junction kept 5 bases outside the gene matches. The germline V gene has CDR1 LNHDA and CDR2 SQIVND (reference sequence). This CDR3 has 14 amino acids. The CDR3 sequence is CASRVAGGANEQFF. CDR3 sequence (DNA): TGTGCCAGTAGGGTAGCGGGGGGCGCCAATGAGCAGTTCTTC.

V gene TRBV12-3 or TRBV12-4 combines with J gene TRBJ1-2, with D possibly matching TRBD1 (5 bases). Trimming took off 8 bases at V and 4 bases at J, with 8 bases between the two ends. The CDR3 consists of 11 residues. CDR3 loop: CASSGLYGYTF. DNA for the CDR3: TGTGCCAGCTCAGGGCTCTATGGCTACACCTTC.

CDR3 nucleotide sequence: TGCGCCAGCAGCCAAGCTAACAGGAATAATTCACCCCTCCACTTT. Protein: CASSQANRNNSPLHF. The V call is TRBV4-1, the J call TRBJ1-6; TRBD1 might be the D (5 bases). Germline V CDR1 and CDR2: MGHRA, YSYEKL. The CDR3 has 15 residues. V lost 1 base and J lost 5, with 9 bases in between.

The CDR3 reads CASSLGPGGHIDTQYF. The DNA for the CDR3 is TGTGCCAGCAGCTTAGGGCCGGGGGGGCATATCGATACGCAGTATTTT. The gene calls are TRBV7-8 and TRBJ2-3; TRBD2 agrees at 8 bases. This CDR3 spans 16 amino acids. J was trimmed by 6 bases and V by 1 base; bases with no gene match: 9. CDR1 is SGHVS and CDR2 is FQNEAQ in the germline V gene.

The table lists this clone with a count of one. The chain employs TRBV18 and TRBJ2-7; 8 bases are shared with TRBD1. Germline loops: CDR1 KGHSH, CDR2 LQKENI. The CDR3 sequence is 15 residues long. V was clipped by 1 base and J by 3 bases; unmatched bases: 5. The CDR3 reads CASSPQPGQDYEQYF. Written as DNA, the CDR3 is TGTGCCAGCTCACCACAACCGGGACAGGACTACGAGCAGTACTTC. Full variable domain (missing parts from reference TRBV18 and TRBJ2-7): NAGVMQNPRHLVRRRGQEARLRCSPMKGHSHVYWYRQLPEEGLKFMVYLQKENIIDESGMPKERFSAEFPKEGPSILRIQQVVRGDSAAYFCASSPQPGQDYEQYFGPGTRLTVT.

This clone was seen a single time. The chain recombines TRBV7-9 with TRBJ2-7; tentative D call: TRBD2 (5 bases). Germline CDR1 SEHNR, CDR2 FQNEAQ (reference sequence). The germline V and J ends were trimmed by 3 bases and 1 base, with 7 bases remaining between them. CDR3 length: 13 amino acids. The CDR3: CASSFRDSYEQYF. CDR3 sequence (DNA): TGTGCCAGCAGCTTCCGGGATTCCTACGAGCAGTACTTC.

This rearrangement joins TRBV3-1 (or the pseudogene TRBV3-2) to TRBJ2-1; no clear D gene. The V and J ends lost 4 bases and 1 base respectively, with 5 bases between them. CDR3 size: 13 residues. Per the germline V gene, CDR1 is LGHDT and CDR2 is YNNKEL (reference sequence). Written as DNA, the CDR3 is TGTGCCAGCAGCCCCTCTTCCTACAATGAGCAGTTCTTC. It codes for CASSPSSYNEQFF.

This clone was seen only once. CDR3 sequence: CASSLTGGVNTEAFF. DNA of the CDR3: TGCGCCAGCAGCCTGACAGGGGGGGTGAACACTGAAGCTTTCTTT. V is TRBV10-2 and J is TRBJ1-1; 9 bases align to TRBD1. CDR3 length: 15 amino acids. Trimming took 6 bases from V and 0 from J; bases not matched to a gene: 5. CDR1 and CDR2 from the germline V gene are WSHSY and SAAADI.

The chain is built from TRBV6-2 or TRBV6-3 and TRBJ1-5, with a possible D match to TRBD1 (5 bases). Germline CDR1 MNHEY, CDR2 SVGEGT. The CDR3 extends over 15 amino acids. V was pared by 8 bases and J by 1 base, with 15 bases between. This CDR3 reads CASGRARGSNQPQHF. Here the CDR3 DNA reads TGTGCCAGCGGCCGGGCGCGGGGGAGCAATCAGCCCCAGCATTTT.

The V and J genes are TRBV24-1 and TRBJ1-2; TRBD1 agrees at 7 bases. The V and J ends lost 5 bases and 1 base, in that order; junction bases with no gene match: 6. The CDR3 extends over 15 amino acids. Germline V gene lookup returns CDR1 KGHDR and CDR2 SFDVKD. The CDR3 DNA is TGTGCCACCAGTGGGGAACAGGGGAATAACTATGGCTACACCTTC. It is translated as CATSGEQGNNYGYTF.

The rearrangement links TRBV6-1 to TRBJ2-5, with TRBD2 matching 12 bases. Germline CDR1 is MNHNS and CDR2 is SASEGT. With V trimmed by 3 bases and J by 1 base, 0 bases remained unmatched. The CDR3 consists of 15 residues. The CDR3 here is CASSETSGGQETQYF. As DNA, the CDR3 is TGTGCCAGCAGTGAGACTAGCGGGGGCCAAGAGACCCAGTACTTC.